The sequence of this TCR beta chain was determined in a study of T cell responses to AZD1222 COVID-19 vaccine. Findings and limits, study-wide: Seropositive at baseline were only six AZD1222 recipients. Following two doses of AZD1222, Spike-specific TCR breadth and depth rose.

Generated by immunoSEQ multiplex PCR, the TCRdb table keeps only in-frame clones and is missing some. The sample records 160,000 or so clones, around 92% being singletons. Per the germline V gene, CDR1 is WNHNN and CDR2 is SYGVQD (reference sequence). The CDR3 length is 14 residues. Trimming removed 7 bases at V and 6 bases at J, with 15 bases between. In regard to this clone: Antigen unknown.

This TCR came from an adult who received the AZD1222 COVID-19 vaccine. The chain employs TRBV10-1 and TRBJ2-2; D is tentatively TRBD1 or TRBD2 (7 bases each). The sequencing here drew on peripheral blood, taken 28 days after the second AZD1222 dose. The CDR3 region is CASTDREGSGELFF. Written as DNA, the CDR3 is TGCGCCAGCACTGACAGGGAGGGTTCCGGGGAGCTGTTTTTT.